This T cell receptor (beta chain) emerged from a study of cytomegalovirus exposure and HLA in healthy donors. Whole-study findings and limits: Per a prior analysis, the majority of TCR beta V segments were productive roughly 90% or roughly 30% of the time. Across donors, most TCRs were seen rarely, yet some public ones were widespread.

The CDR3 has 16 residues. Germline assignment: CDR1 SQVTM and CDR2 ANQGSEA. V was trimmed by 6 bases and J by 2 bases, leaving 22 bases between them. A single count supports this clone. The antigen is undetermined. PCR amplification relied on 60 Vbeta primers (plus 13 Jbeta primers). Produced via immunoSEQ multiplex PCR; TCRdb's table is partial and in-frame only. The sample records about 160,000 clones, more than 80% being singletons. The chain links TRBV29-1 to TRBJ2-5, with D maybe TRBD1 (5 bases). This sequence was found in a woman between 18 and 30 years old in good health and CMV-seronegative. Input material: PBMCs. The CDR3 DNA sequence: TGCAGCGTCCGCGAATATTACCGACAGCCGCAAGAGACCCAGTACTTC. Amino acid sequence: CSVREYYRQPQETQYF.